These 21 T cell receptor beta chains originate from one sample sequenced in a study of T cell clonotyping in hematopoietic cell transplantation. Produced via immunoSEQ multiplex PCR; TCRdb's table is partial and in-frame only. Seen here are about 14,000 clones, about 97% observed once, and the top ten hold under 5.5%. The sequenced sample was peripheral blood mononuclear cells, obtained 30 days after allogeneic stem cell transplant. These receptors were taken from a female patient aged 50-59 years who had an allogeneic stem cell transplant from an unrelated donor, so T cells may come from the graft donor. Some clones in this sample may be carry-over from other donors' samples.

This clone appeared once. The V and J genes are TRBV27 and TRBJ1-2; 12 nucleotides line up with TRBD1. With V trimmed by 8 bases and J by 8 bases, 3 bases remained unmatched. CDR1 and CDR2 from the germline V gene are MNHEY and SMNVEV (reference sequence). This CDR3 has 12 amino acids. The CDR3 loop is CASWGQGAGYTF. CDR3 DNA sequence: TGTGCCAGCTGGGGACAGGGGGCGGGCTACACCTTC.

The chain joins TRBV7-3 to TRBJ2-6; TRBD2 aligns across 7 bases. This CDR3 region has 17 residues. The germline CDR1 and CDR2 sequences are SGHTA and FQGTGA. The V segment lost 5 bases and the J segment 0 bases; nucleotides outside the gene matches: 7. Written as DNA, the CDR3 is TGTGCCAGCAGCCCGAGCGGGGTCCGCTCTGGGGCCAACGTCCTGACTTTC. This sequence encodes CASSPSGVRSGANVLTF.

The J gene is TRBJ1-2, the V gene TRBV7-2; D possibly corresponds to TRBD1 (5 bases). This CDR3 has 13 residues. The germline V gene encodes CDR1 SGHTA and CDR2 FQGNSA. Trimming removed 3 bases from V and 1 base from J, with 6 bases in between. The CDR3: CASSFDSNYGYTF. As DNA, the CDR3 is TGTGCCAGCAGCTTCGACAGTAACTATGGCTACACCTTC.

This chain links TRBV25-1 with TRBJ1-1; TRBD1 matches 7 bases. V gave up 4 bases and J gave up 2 bases; unmatched junction bases: 10. In germline, CDR1 is MGHDK, CDR2 SYGVNS. There are 16 residues in the CDR3. CDR3 residues: CASSVGTAKSNTEAFF. The CDR3 DNA reads TGTGCCAGCAGTGTAGGGACAGCGAAAAGTAACACTGAAGCTTTCTTT.

The V and J genes are TRBV6-5 and TRBJ1-5, with a possible D match to TRBD1 (5 bases). The CDR3 totals 13 residues. CDR1 and CDR2 from the germline V gene are MNHEY and SVGAGI. The V end lost 5 bases, the J end lost 1 base, and 6 bases lay between the germline ends. The DNA for the CDR3 is TGTGCCAGCAGTCGGGGCAGCAATCAGCCCCAGCATTTT. Protein product: CASSRGSNQPQHF.

The gene calls are TRBV7-2 and TRBJ2-2, with D uncertain. Trimming removed 6 bases from V and 2 bases from J, with 16 bases in between. Germline V gives CDR1 SGHTA, CDR2 FQGNSA. The length of the CDR3 is 16 residues. The chain's CDR3 is CASSFRNRFNTGELFF. CDR3 in DNA: TGTGCCAGCAGTTTTAGAAACAGATTTAACACCGGGGAGCTGTTTTTT.

CDR3 in DNA: TGTGCCAGCAGCCTGTGGGGCAATCAGCCCCAGCATTTT. Translated: CASSLWGNQPQHF. This chain links TRBV27 with TRBJ1-5; unclear D gene. Trimming took 6 bases from V and 2 from J, leaving 8 bases between them. Germline CDR1 is MNHEY and CDR2 is SMNVEV (reference sequence). This CDR3 spans 13 amino acids.

The chain combines TRBV18 with TRBJ2-5; D remains unclear. Germline CDR1 reads KGHSH; CDR2 reads LQKENI. Trimming stripped 4 bases from V and 2 bases from J, with 2 bases between. The CDR3 has 11 residues. The CDR3 nucleotides read TGTGCCAGCTCACAACAAGAGACCCAGTACTTC. The encoded protein is CASSQQETQYF. The full variable domain, in which reference TRBV18 and TRBJ2-5 provide the parts outside the CDR3, is NAGVMQNPRHLVRRRGQEARLRCSPMKGHSHVYWYRQLPEEGLKFMVYLQKENIIDESGMPKERFSAEFPKEGPSILRIQQVVRGDSAAYFCASSQQETQYFGPGTRLLVL.

CDR3 sequence: CASSEDGGASYEQYF. The CDR3 DNA reads TGTGCCAGCAGTGAAGATGGAGGGGCTTCCTACGAGCAGTACTTC. The V and J genes are TRBV6-1 and TRBJ2-7; possibly TRBD2 for D (6 bases). Deletions cut 1 base from V and 1 base from J, with 11 bases between. This CDR3 contains 15 residues. Germline V CDR1 and CDR2: MNHNS, SASEGT.

CDR3 in amino acids: CAIRRTDYGYTF. In DNA form, the CDR3 reads TGTGCCATCCGGAGGACTGACTATGGCTACACCTTC. The chain uses TRBV6-5 and TRBJ1-2, with no clear D. Germline V CDR1 and CDR2: MNHEY, SVGAGI. The CDR3 spans 12 residues. V dropped 10 bases and J dropped 3 bases, with 12 bases sitting between them.

This clone was picked up one time. The genes are TRBV6-6 and TRBJ2-7; 7 bases align to TRBD1. Germline V CDR1 and CDR2: MNHNY, SVGAGI (reference sequence). The CDR3 runs to 13 residues. V trimming: 10 bases; J trimming: 0 bases; junction bases outside the gene matches: 6. The CDR3 loop reads CATLDRNSYEQYF. For the CDR3, the DNA is TGTGCCACGCTGGACAGGAACTCCTACGAGCAGTACTTC.

The chain recombines TRBV5-4 with TRBJ1-4; D is possibly TRBD1 (6 bases). The V gene's germline CDR1 is SGHNT and CDR2 YYREEE (reference sequence). The CDR3 runs 15 residues. V lost 3 bases and J lost 5, with 14 bases in between. CDR3: CASSSNRAVNEKLFF. The CDR3 region has the DNA TGTGCCAGCAGCTCTAACAGGGCCGTGAATGAAAAACTGTTTTTT.

The rearrangement uses TRBV5-1 and TRBJ2-3, with D perhaps given as TRBD1 or TRBD2 (5 bases each). The CDR3 covers 14 residues. Trimming shortened V by 4 bases and J by 4 bases, and 13 bases separated the two germline ends. In germline, CDR1 is SGHRS, CDR2 YFSETQ. CDR3 region: CASSPSGPPDTQYF. CDR3 in DNA: TGCGCCAGCAGCCCTTCGGGGCCCCCAGATACGCAGTATTTT.

This rearrangement joins TRBV27 to TRBJ1-1; 8 positions match TRBD1. Germline CDR1 reads MNHEY; CDR2 reads SMNVEV (reference sequence). This CDR3 is 15 amino acids long. The ends lost 7 bases at V and 4 bases at J; junction bases unmatched: 11. CDR3 sequence reads: CASTLSGGAGTEAFF. The CDR3 DNA is TGTGCCAGCACCCTTTCAGGGGGCGCGGGCACTGAAGCTTTCTTT.

The rearrangement joins TRBV2 to TRBJ1-6; 9 nucleotides match TRBD1. The germline CDR1 and CDR2 sequences are SNHLY and FYNNEI. This CDR3 region has 16 residues. The ends lost 5 bases at V and 6 bases at J; junction bases unmatched: 8. CDR3 residues: CASSITRDRANSPLHF. As DNA, the CDR3 is TGTGCCAGCAGTATAACCCGGGACAGGGCTAATTCACCCCTCCACTTT.

The chain has TRBV19 and TRBJ2-3; D possibly corresponds to TRBD2 (6 bases). The V gene's germline CDR1 is LNHDA and CDR2 SQIVND (reference sequence). The V end lost 10 bases, the J end lost 3 bases, and 14 bases lay between the germline ends. This CDR3 contains 13 residues. The CDR3 DNA reads TGTGCCACCGGGAGCGGTGAAACAGATACGCAGTATTTT. As protein: CATGSGETDTQYF.

V gene TRBV25-1 combines with J gene TRBJ1-2, with D unclear. V dropped 2 bases and J dropped 7 bases, with 17 bases sitting between them. This CDR3 is built from 15 residues. Germline V gene lookup returns CDR1 MGHDK and CDR2 SYGVNS. The CDR3 DNA follows: TGTGCCAGCAGTGAACGTCTACACGGCGCTGTTGGCTACACCTTC. Translated, it gives CASSERLHGAVGYTF.

The chain links TRBV30 to TRBJ2-7, with 8 bases that match TRBD1. The germline gives CDR1 GTSNPN, CDR2 SVGIG (reference sequence). With 3 bases clipped from V and 0 bases from J, the junction kept 4 bases outside the gene matches. The CDR3 is made up of 14 amino acids. In DNA form, the CDR3 reads TGTGCCTGGAGAACAGGGGGAAGCTCCTACGAGCAGTACTTC. Its translation is CAWRTGGSSYEQYF.

The chain combines TRBV4-1 with TRBJ1-5, with D maybe TRBD1 (5 bases). The CDR3 is 15 residues long. V gave up 4 bases and J gave up 3 bases, with 13 bases separating them. CDR1 is MGHRA and CDR2 is YSYEKL in the germline V gene. CDR3 coding DNA: TGCGCCAGCAGCCCCCGGCAGGGCCTCAATCAGCCCCAGCATTTT. Encoded protein: CASSPRQGLNQPQHF.

V gene TRBV20-1 combines with J gene TRBJ1-1; no clear D gene. Germline CDR1 and CDR2: DFQATT and SNEGSKA (reference sequence). The CDR3 consists of 11 residues. The CDR3 coding sequence is TGCAGCACTGGCCGAGACACTGAAGCTTTCTTT. This gives the protein CSTGRDTEAFF.

The chain employs TRBV4-1 and TRBJ1-1; TRBD1 agrees at 8 bases. The CDR3 runs to 16 residues. Germline V CDR1 and CDR2: MGHRA, YSYEKL. V shed 0 bases, J shed 1 base, and the junction held 4 bases outside the gene matches. The CDR3, as DNA: TGCGCCAGCAGCCAAGAAGGCGACAGGGGGAACACTGAAGCTTTCTTT. Translating it yields CASSQEGDRGNTEAFF.